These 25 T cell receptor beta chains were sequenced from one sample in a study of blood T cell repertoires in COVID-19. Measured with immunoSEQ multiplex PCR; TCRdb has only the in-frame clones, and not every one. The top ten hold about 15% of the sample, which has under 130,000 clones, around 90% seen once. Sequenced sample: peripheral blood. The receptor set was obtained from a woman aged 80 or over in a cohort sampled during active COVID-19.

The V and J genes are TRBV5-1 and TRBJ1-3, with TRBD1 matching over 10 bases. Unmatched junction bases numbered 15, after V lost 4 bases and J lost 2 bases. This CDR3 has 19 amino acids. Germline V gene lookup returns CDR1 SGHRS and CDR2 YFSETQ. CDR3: CASSLTWTGGQGPGNTIYF. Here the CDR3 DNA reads TGCGCCAGCAGCCTTACATGGACAGGGGGTCAGGGGCCTGGAAACACCATATATTTT.

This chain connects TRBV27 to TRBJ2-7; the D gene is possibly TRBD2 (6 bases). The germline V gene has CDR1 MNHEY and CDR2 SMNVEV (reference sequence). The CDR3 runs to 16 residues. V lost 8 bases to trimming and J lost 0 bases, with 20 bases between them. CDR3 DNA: TGTGCCAGCGGTACCTCAAGCGGGTACATCTCCTACGAGCAGTACTTC. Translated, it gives CASGTSSGYISYEQYF.

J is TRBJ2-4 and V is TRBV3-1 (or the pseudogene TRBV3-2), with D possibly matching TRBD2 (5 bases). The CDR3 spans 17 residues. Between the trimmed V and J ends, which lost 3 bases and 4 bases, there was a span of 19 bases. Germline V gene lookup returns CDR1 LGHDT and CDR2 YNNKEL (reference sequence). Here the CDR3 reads CASSHRGGGSQKNIQYF. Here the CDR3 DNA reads TGTGCCAGCAGCCACCGAGGAGGAGGTAGTCAAAAAAACATTCAGTACTTC.

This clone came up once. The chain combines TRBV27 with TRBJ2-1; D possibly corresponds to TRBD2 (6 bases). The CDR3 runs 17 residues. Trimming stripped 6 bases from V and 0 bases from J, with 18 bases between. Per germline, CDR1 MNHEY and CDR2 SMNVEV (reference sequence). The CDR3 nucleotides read TGTGCCAGCAGCTCGGGCGGACTATTACTCTCCTACAATGAGCAGTTCTTC. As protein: CASSSGGLLLSYNEQFF.

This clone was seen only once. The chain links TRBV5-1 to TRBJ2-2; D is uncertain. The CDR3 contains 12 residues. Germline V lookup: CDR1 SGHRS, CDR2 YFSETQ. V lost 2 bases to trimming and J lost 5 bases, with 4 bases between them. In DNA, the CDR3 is TGCGCCAGCAGCTTTGAGACCGGGGAGCTGTTTTTT. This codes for CASSFETGELFF.

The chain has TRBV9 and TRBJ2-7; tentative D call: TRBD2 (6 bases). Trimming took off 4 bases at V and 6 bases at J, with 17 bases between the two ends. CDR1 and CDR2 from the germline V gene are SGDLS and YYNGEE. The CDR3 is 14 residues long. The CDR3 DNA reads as TGTGCCAGCAGCATAACCGGGACTTCTTTCGAGCAGTACTTC. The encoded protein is CASSITGTSFEQYF. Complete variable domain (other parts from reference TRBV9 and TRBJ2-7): DSGVTQTPKHLITATGQRVTLRCSPRSGDLSVYWYQQSLDQGLQFLIQYYNGEERAKGNILERFSAQQFPDLHSELNLSSLELGDSALYFCASSITGTSFEQYFGPGTRLTVT.

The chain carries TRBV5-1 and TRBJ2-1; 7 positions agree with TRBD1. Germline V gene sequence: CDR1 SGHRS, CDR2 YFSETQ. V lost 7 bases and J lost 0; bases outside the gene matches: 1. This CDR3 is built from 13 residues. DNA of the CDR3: TGCGCCAGCCGGGACAGCTCCTACAATGAGCAGTTCTTC. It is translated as CASRDSSYNEQFF.

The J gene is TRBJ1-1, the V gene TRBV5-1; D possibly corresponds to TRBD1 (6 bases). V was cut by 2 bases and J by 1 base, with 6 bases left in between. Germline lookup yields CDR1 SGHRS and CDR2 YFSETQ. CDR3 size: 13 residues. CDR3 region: CASSLGGNTEAFF. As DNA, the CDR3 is TGCGCCAGCAGCTTAGGGGGGAACACTGAAGCTTTCTTT.

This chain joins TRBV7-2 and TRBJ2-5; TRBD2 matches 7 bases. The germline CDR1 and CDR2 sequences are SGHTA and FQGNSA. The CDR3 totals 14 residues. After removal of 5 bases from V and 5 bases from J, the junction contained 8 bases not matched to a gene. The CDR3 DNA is TGTGCCAGCAGCACCCGGTGGGAGGGGGAGACCCAGTACTTC. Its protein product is CASSTRWEGETQYF.

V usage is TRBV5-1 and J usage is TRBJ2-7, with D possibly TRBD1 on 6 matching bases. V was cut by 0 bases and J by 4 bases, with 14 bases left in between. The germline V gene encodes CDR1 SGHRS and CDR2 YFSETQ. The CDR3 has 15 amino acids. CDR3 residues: CASSLGQVIMYEQYF. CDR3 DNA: TGCGCCAGCAGCTTGGGACAGGTTATAATGTACGAGCAGTACTTC.

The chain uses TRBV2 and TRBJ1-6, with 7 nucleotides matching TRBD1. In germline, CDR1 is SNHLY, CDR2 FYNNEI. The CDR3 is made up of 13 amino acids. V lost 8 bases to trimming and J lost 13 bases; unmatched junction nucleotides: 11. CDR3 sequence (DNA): TGTGCCAGCCGTCCGGGACAGCTAAATCCCCTCCACTTT. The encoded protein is CASRPGQLNPLHF.

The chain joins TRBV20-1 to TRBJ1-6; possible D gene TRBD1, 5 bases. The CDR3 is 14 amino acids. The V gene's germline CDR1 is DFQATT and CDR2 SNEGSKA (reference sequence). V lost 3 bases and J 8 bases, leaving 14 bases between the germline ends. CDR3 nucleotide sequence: TGCAGTGCTAGTTCGAACCAAGGGGATTCACCCCTCCACTTT. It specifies CSASSNQGDSPLHF.

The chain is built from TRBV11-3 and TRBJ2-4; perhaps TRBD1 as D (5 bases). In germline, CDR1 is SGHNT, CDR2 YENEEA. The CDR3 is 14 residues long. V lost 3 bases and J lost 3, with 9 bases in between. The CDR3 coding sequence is TGTGCCAGCAGCTTGGCAGGGAACAAAAACATTCAGTACTTC. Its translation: CASSLAGNKNIQYF.

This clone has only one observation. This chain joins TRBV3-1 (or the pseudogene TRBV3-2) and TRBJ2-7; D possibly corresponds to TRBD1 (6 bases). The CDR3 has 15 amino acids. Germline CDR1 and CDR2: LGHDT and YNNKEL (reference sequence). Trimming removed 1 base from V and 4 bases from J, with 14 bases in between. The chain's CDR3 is CASSQVAGVGYEQYF. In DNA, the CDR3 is TGTGCCAGCAGCCAAGTCGCAGGGGTTGGGTACGAGCAGTACTTC.

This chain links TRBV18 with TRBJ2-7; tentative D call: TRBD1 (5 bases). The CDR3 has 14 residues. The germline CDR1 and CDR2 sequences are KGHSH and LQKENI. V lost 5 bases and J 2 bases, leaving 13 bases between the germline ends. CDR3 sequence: CASSRGPNTYEQYF. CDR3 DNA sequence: TGTGCCAGCTCAAGGGGCCCGAATACCTACGAGCAGTACTTC.

The CDR3 nucleotides read TGTGCCAGCAGCTTAGGAGGGACAGCGACAGATACGCAGTATTTT. Translation: CASSLGGTATDTQYF. The genes are TRBV11-2 and TRBJ2-3; 7 bases agree with TRBD1. The germline V gene encodes CDR1 SGHAT and CDR2 FQNNGV. The V gene end was trimmed by 1 base and the J gene end by 3 bases; junction bases not matched to a gene: 4. The CDR3 runs to 15 residues.

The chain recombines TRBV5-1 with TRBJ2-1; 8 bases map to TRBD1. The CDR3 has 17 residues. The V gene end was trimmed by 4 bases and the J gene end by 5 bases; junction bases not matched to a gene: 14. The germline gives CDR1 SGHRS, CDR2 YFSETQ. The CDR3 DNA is TGCGCCAGCAGCCCTACGGCAATGACAGGGGTCAACAATGAGCAGTTCTTC. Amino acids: CASSPTAMTGVNNEQFF.

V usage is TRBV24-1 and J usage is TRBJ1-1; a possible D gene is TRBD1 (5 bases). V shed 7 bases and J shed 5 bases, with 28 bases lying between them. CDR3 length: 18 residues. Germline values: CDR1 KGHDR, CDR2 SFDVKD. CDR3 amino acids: CATRHPKPLWRDGTEAFF. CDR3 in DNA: TGTGCCACCAGACACCCGAAGCCCTTGTGGAGGGACGGGACTGAAGCTTTCTTT.

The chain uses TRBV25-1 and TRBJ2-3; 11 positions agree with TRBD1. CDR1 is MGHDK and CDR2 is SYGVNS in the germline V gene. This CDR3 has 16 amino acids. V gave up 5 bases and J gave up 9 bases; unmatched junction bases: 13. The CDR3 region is CASSPEGQGDRNTQYF. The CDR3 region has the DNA TGTGCCAGCAGTCCGGAGGGACAGGGGGATAGGAACACGCAGTATTTT.

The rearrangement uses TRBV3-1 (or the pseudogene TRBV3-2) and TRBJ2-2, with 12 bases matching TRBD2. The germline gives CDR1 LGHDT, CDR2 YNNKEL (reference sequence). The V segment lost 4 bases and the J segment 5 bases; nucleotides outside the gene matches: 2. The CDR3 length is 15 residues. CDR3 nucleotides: TGTGCCAGCAGCCCGGGACTAGCGGGTACCGGGGAGCTGTTTTTT. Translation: CASSPGLAGTGELFF.

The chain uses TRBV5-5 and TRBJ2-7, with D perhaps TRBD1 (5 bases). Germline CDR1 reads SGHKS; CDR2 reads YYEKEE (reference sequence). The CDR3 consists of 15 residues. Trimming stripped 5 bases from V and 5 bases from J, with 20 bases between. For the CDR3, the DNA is TGTGCCAGCAGGTCGGCAGGGTCGTATGGGGACGAGCAGTACTTC. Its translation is CASRSAGSYGDEQYF.

The CDR3 coding sequence is TGTGCCAGTAGCCCCGTAGGGGCCTACAATGAGCAGTTCTTC. It yields the protein CASSPVGAYNEQFF. The J gene is TRBJ2-1, the V gene TRBV19; D is perhaps TRBD1 (5 bases). Between the trimmed V and J ends, which lost 6 bases and 2 bases, there was a span of 11 bases. CDR1 and CDR2 (germline): LNHDA, SQIVND (reference sequence). CDR3 size: 14 residues.

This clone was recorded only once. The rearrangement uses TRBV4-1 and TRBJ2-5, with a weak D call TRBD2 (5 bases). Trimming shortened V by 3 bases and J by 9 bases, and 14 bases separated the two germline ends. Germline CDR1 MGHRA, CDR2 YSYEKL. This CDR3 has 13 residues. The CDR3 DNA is TGCGCCAGCAGCCAGGCCGGGGTTGGGGCCCAGTACTTC. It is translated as CASSQAGVGAQYF.

CDR3 nucleotide sequence: TGTGCCAGCAGTCCCGGACGGGGTGATCAGCCCCAGCATTTT. This gives the protein CASSPGRGDQPQHF. This chain uses TRBV27 with TRBJ1-5; D gene uncertain. The CDR3 runs to 14 residues. V was shortened by 5 bases and J by 5 bases, with 13 bases between the two germline ends. CDR1 is MNHEY and CDR2 is SMNVEV in the germline V gene (reference sequence).

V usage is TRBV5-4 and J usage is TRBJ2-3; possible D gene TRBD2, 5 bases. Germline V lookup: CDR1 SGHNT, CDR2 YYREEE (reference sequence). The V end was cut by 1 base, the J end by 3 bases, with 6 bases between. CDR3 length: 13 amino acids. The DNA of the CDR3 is TGTGCCAGCAGCTTGCCGGGGACAGATACGCAGTATTTT. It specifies CASSLPGTDTQYF.